A selection of T cell receptor beta chains follows, all from one sample in a study of blood T cell repertoires in COVID-19. Generated by immunoSEQ multiplex PCR, the TCRdb table keeps only in-frame clones and is missing some. This sample has around 150,000 clones, with 75% to 90% found just once. Sequencing was performed on peripheral blood. These TCRs come from a man in his fifties or sixties with active or convalescent COVID-19. CDR3s include the opening cysteine and the closing phenylalanine or tryptophan. The order of the fields is J gene, clone size, V gene, CDR3 protein. The size field is filled for only some rows; it gives once, few, many or a size class.

j_gene: TRBJ1-2; abundance: .; v_gene: TRBV11-2; CDR3aa: CASSPSGQLNYGYTF
j_gene: TRBJ1-1; abundance: .; v_gene: TRBV27; CDR3aa: CASRPRGGTEAFF
j_gene: TRBJ2-3; abundance: .; v_gene: TRBV2; CDR3aa: CASARLAGIDTQYF
j_gene: TRBJ1-2; abundance: .; v_gene: TRBV28; CDR3aa: CASSLSDRYLGYTF
j_gene: TRBJ2-7; abundance: .; v_gene: TRBV7-9; CDR3aa: CASSFGVRTGETYEQYF
j_gene: TRBJ2-2; abundance: .; v_gene: TRBV6-5; CDR3aa: CASSSGTGELFF
j_gene: TRBJ2-7; abundance: once; v_gene: TRBV10-2; CDR3aa: CASGGGLAGPEQYF
j_gene: TRBJ1-5; abundance: .; v_gene: TRBV30; CDR3aa: CAWSTGQGRGPQHF
j_gene: TRBJ2-1; abundance: once; v_gene: TRBV24-1; CDR3aa: CATMHSALYNEQFF
j_gene: TRBJ1-6; abundance: .; v_gene: TRBV19; CDR3aa: CASRDRGPYNSPLHF
j_gene: TRBJ2-1; abundance: .; v_gene: TRBV6-5; CDR3aa: CASRRDRGVYNEQFF
j_gene: TRBJ2-6; abundance: .; v_gene: TRBV9; CDR3aa: CASSAYRGYREDSGANVLTF
j_gene: TRBJ1-3; abundance: .; v_gene: TRBV9; CDR3aa: CASSVSPGTPRGNTIYF
j_gene: TRBJ1-2; abundance: .; v_gene: TRBV6-1; CDR3aa: CASSEQGLKGYTF
j_gene: TRBJ2-1; abundance: .; v_gene: TRBV27; CDR3aa: CASSLRTGFTNNEQFF
j_gene: TRBJ2-3; abundance: .; v_gene: TRBV5-4; CDR3aa: CASSLETSGRFGADTQYF
j_gene: TRBJ2-6; abundance: .; v_gene: TRBV4-1; CDR3aa: CASSQGLAGVGANVLTF
j_gene: TRBJ2-5; abundance: .; v_gene: TRBV18; CDR3aa: CASSLPGQGRQSWETQYF
j_gene: TRBJ2-4; abundance: .; v_gene: TRBV9; CDR3aa: CASSVVPGNIQYF
j_gene: TRBJ2-3; abundance: .; v_gene: TRBV29-1; CDR3aa: CSAKTSGTGADTQYF
j_gene: TRBJ1-1; abundance: .; v_gene: TRBV7-2; CDR3aa: CASSSNQVTEAFF
j_gene: TRBJ1-4; abundance: .; v_gene: TRBV19; CDR3aa: CASSSQYRSPNEKLFF
j_gene: TRBJ2-7; abundance: .; v_gene: TRBV30; CDR3aa: CAWGKVRDRFYEQYF
j_gene: TRBJ2-1; abundance: .; v_gene: TRBV18; CDR3aa: CASSPLGTYNEQFF
j_gene: TRBJ1-1; abundance: .; v_gene: TRBV2; CDR3aa: CASTSHSLNTEAFF
j_gene: TRBJ2-3; abundance: .; v_gene: TRBV7-8; CDR3aa: CASSLWKREFGDTQYF
j_gene: TRBJ1-1; abundance: once; v_gene: TRBV5-1; CDR3aa: CASSLRQGAQGTEAFF
j_gene: TRBJ2-5; abundance: .; v_gene: TRBV7-9; CDR3aa: CASSLGASNYQETQYF
j_gene: TRBJ2-7; abundance: .; v_gene: TRBV7-8; CDR3aa: CASSSRDRGTHEQYF
j_gene: TRBJ1-2; abundance: .; v_gene: TRBV5-5; CDR3aa: CASSLVSGSGYGYTF
j_gene: TRBJ1-1; abundance: .; v_gene: TRBV5-1; CDR3aa: CASRGRGQGGHVNTEAFF
j_gene: TRBJ2-5; abundance: .; v_gene: TRBV6-1; CDR3aa: CASSDAGTNKETQYF
j_gene: TRBJ2-3; abundance: few; v_gene: TRBV24-1; CDR3aa: CATSARGGGVADTQYF
j_gene: TRBJ2-1; abundance: .; v_gene: TRBV5-8; CDR3aa: CASSIAGGPYNEQFF
j_gene: TRBJ1-1; abundance: .; v_gene: TRBV6-2/TRBV6-3; CDR3aa: CASSFDRANTEAFF
j_gene: TRBJ2-5; abundance: .; v_gene: TRBV27; CDR3aa: CASTYSVARQYF
j_gene: TRBJ1-6; abundance: .; v_gene: TRBV27; CDR3aa: CASSANLWAGVNSPLHF
j_gene: TRBJ2-2; abundance: once; v_gene: TRBV5-1; CDR3aa: CASSLDYQGTSGELFF
j_gene: TRBJ2-1; abundance: .; v_gene: TRBV11-3; CDR3aa: CASSLARQGAANEQFF
j_gene: TRBJ2-7; abundance: once; v_gene: TRBV3-1/TRBV3-2; CDR3aa: CASSQIPRTSGRWYEQYF
j_gene: TRBJ1-5; abundance: .; v_gene: TRBV6-2/TRBV6-3; CDR3aa: CASTPAGLTPNQPQHF
j_gene: TRBJ1-5; abundance: .; v_gene: TRBV28; CDR3aa: CASSLSGQYSNQPQHF
j_gene: TRBJ2-5; abundance: .; v_gene: TRBV5-8; CDR3aa: CASSPGETQYF
j_gene: TRBJ1-5; abundance: .; v_gene: TRBV28; CDR3aa: CASSRDTSNQPQHF
j_gene: TRBJ1-5; abundance: .; v_gene: TRBV6-6; CDR3aa: CASSPRDRGTNQPQHF
j_gene: TRBJ1-2; abundance: .; v_gene: TRBV27; CDR3aa: CASSRGGRYGYTF
j_gene: TRBJ2-6; abundance: .; v_gene: TRBV5-1; CDR3aa: CASSFQGYGANVLTF
j_gene: TRBJ1-1; abundance: .; v_gene: TRBV19; CDR3aa: CASSIGSSTEAFF
j_gene: TRBJ2-7; abundance: .; v_gene: TRBV4-3; CDR3aa: CASSQGWGLAGGNSYEQYF
j_gene: TRBJ2-6; abundance: .; v_gene: TRBV24-1; CDR3aa: CATQGAGANVLTF
j_gene: TRBJ2-5; abundance: .; v_gene: TRBV5-5; CDR3aa: CASSLGTGLTSETQYF
j_gene: TRBJ1-6; abundance: .; v_gene: TRBV20-1; CDR3aa: CSASRDSGRSPLHF
j_gene: TRBJ1-1; abundance: .; v_gene: TRBV7-9; CDR3aa: CASSFQEAFF
j_gene: TRBJ2-7; abundance: .; v_gene: TRBV28; CDR3aa: CASKEGSYEQYF